This note documents a single TCR beta chain sequence. How the authors handled the data: Cell counts per sample came from amplifying reference gene primers. Libraries were prepared by immunoSEQ multiplex PCR; TCRdb keeps only in-frame clonotypes and omits some of them. For V, J and clone size, that table is used; D and trimming come from the DNA. The table includes about 210,000 clones, roughly nine tenths detected once. CDR1 is WSHSY and CDR2 is SAAADI in the germline V gene. CDR3 length equals 15 residues. Trimming removed 2 bases from V and 5 bases from J; junction bases left unmatched: 2. The entry originates in a study of blood T cell repertoires in COVID-19. For the study at large: Acute and convalescent COVID-19 samples came from the United States, Italy and Spain. Sample material is recorded as cDNA or gDNA derived from T cells, B-cell-depleted T cells, or PBMCs.

The sequencing sample was made of peripheral blood. The chain links TRBV10-2 to TRBJ2-5, with TRBD2 matching 13 bases. The source of this sequence is a man aged 30 to 39 with acute or convalescent COVID-19. The CDR3 is CASSEGLAGVETQYF. CDR3 bases: TGCGCCAGCAGTGAGGGACTAGCGGGAGTGGAGACCCAGTACTTC.